This passage covers 29 T cell receptor beta chains from one sample sequenced in a study of graft-versus-host responses after intestinal transplantation (dated by TCRdb to the early 2020s). Library prep was done by the immunoSEQ multiplex PCR assay. TCRdb took over this immuneACCESS table, retaining in-frame rearrangements with V and J assigned. Such tables are incomplete; in checked studies, under half of the missing clones stem from an unresolved V gene, and the remainder is unexplained. The sample table records roughly 25,000 clones; about four fifths of these occur just once. Of the sample, over 0.75% falls within the top ten clones. Antigens of these TCRs are unknown. Reading the label with the study, this specimen's time point is: cells obtained before transplantation from donor or recipient. This specimen consisted of unstimulated CD8+ T cells sorted from spleen or lymph node cells, obtained before transplant. The receptors shown here come from a human donor who was the organ donor for an intestinal transplant.

The V and J genes are TRBV10-1 and TRBJ2-2; 9 bases are shared with TRBD1. V lost 2 bases, J lost 5 bases, and 6 bases stayed unmatched. This CDR3 contains 16 residues. Germline CDR1 WNHNN, CDR2 SYGVQD (reference sequence). The CDR3 DNA reads as TGCGCCAGCAGTGAGAACAGGGGGCGCGGGACCGGGGAGCTGTTTTTT. This sequence encodes CASSENRGRGTGELFF.

This clone came up once. The rearrangement uses TRBV27 and TRBJ2-7, with unresolved D. Deletions cut 5 bases from V and 5 bases from J, with 16 bases between. The CDR3 extends over 14 amino acids. CDR1 and CDR2 from the germline V gene are MNHEY and SMNVEV (reference sequence). The CDR3 is CASSPSADTHEQYF. The CDR3 DNA follows: TGTGCCAGCAGTCCCTCGGCAGATACCCACGAGCAGTACTTC.

The chain employs TRBV10-2 and TRBJ1-2, with TRBD1 matching 10 bases. Trimming cost V 2 bases and J 5 bases; bases outside gene matches: 8. The CDR3 has 16 residues. Per germline, CDR1 WSHSY and CDR2 SAAADI. CDR3 DNA: TGCGCCAGCAGTGAGGTTGGGACAGGGGTACCATATGGCTACACCTTC. Encoded protein: CASSEVGTGVPYGYTF.

The rearrangement uses TRBV2 and TRBJ2-5, with 12 bases lining up with TRBD2. The CDR3 contains 17 residues. Germline CDR1 is SNHLY and CDR2 is FYNNEI. The J segment lost 5 bases and the V segment lost 10 bases, leaving 17 bases of the junction unmatched. The CDR3 here is CATDHRLAGAPKETQYF. The CDR3 nucleotides read TGTGCCACCGACCACCGACTAGCGGGGGCGCCAAAGGAGACCCAGTACTTC.

This chain links TRBV19 with TRBJ2-3; the match to TRBD2 covers 8 bases. Germline-derived CDR1 and CDR2 are LNHDA and SQIVND (reference sequence). The CDR3 runs to 16 residues. The V gene end was trimmed by 5 bases and the J gene end by 4 bases; junction bases not matched to a gene: 11. CDR3 nucleotide sequence: TGTGCCAGTAGTCCCCGGACTAGCCTGGGCGCAGATACGCAGTATTTT. Translated, it gives CASSPRTSLGADTQYF.

V and J are TRBV2 and TRBJ2-2; D possibly corresponds to TRBD2 (6 bases). Germline V gives CDR1 SNHLY, CDR2 FYNNEI. This CDR3 is 14 amino acids long. With 10 bases removed from V and 2 bases from J, the gap between germline ends came to 14 bases. CDR3 DNA: TGTGCCACGCGGGGCAGATTTAACACCGGGGAGCTGTTTTTT. This sequence encodes CATRGRFNTGELFF.

The chain combines TRBV9 with TRBJ1-2; D unclear. Trimming pared 1 base from V and 2 bases from J, leaving 15 bases between. This CDR3 has 16 amino acids. From germline, CDR1 is SGDLS and CDR2 YYNGEE. Written as DNA, the CDR3 is TGTGCCAGCAGCGTAAGCGGCAGGCCCGCAAACTATGGCTACACCTTC. It is translated as CASSVSGRPANYGYTF.

The chain joins TRBV9 to TRBJ2-3; D gene uncertain. Trimming cost V 0 bases and J 4 bases, with 15 bases left between them. The CDR3 covers 16 residues. Germline V gene data show CDR1 as SGDLS and CDR2 as YYNGEE. The CDR3 nucleotides read TGTGCCAGCAGCGTAGAAGGTCGTAGTGAAGCAGATACGCAGTATTTT. It translates to CASSVEGRSEADTQYF.

This sequence joins TRBV13 and TRBJ1-3, with unresolved D. Germline V gives CDR1 PRHDT, CDR2 FYEKMQ (reference sequence). V was cut by 0 bases and J by 2 bases, with 5 bases left in between. The CDR3 extends over 14 amino acids. CDR3 nucleotide sequence: TGTGCCAGCAGCTTAGGTCGGACTGGAAACACCATATATTTT. It is translated as CASSLGRTGNTIYF.

The rearrangement uses TRBV4-1 and TRBJ2-5; no reliable D call. The DNA end favors TRBJ2-7, so the J call may be wrong. The germline V gene encodes CDR1 MGHRA and CDR2 YSYEKL. The CDR3 has 11 amino acids. The CDR3 nucleotides are TGCGCCAGCAGCCAAGGGGCCGAGCAGTACTTC. It yields the protein CASSQGAEQYF.

A few counts support this clone. The V call is TRBV19, the J call TRBJ2-5, with TRBD2 identical over 14 bases. The junction had 5 bases not matched to a gene; V was cut back by 3 bases and J by 5 bases. The CDR3 covers 16 residues. Germline CDR1 reads LNHDA; CDR2 reads SQIVND (reference sequence). CDR3 in DNA: TGTGCCAGTAGTATGACTAGCGGGGGGGCGCTGGAGACCCAGTACTTC. This sequence encodes CASSMTSGGALETQYF.

The chain is built from TRBV4-3 and TRBJ2-1; 7 positions match TRBD1. With V trimmed by 3 bases and J by 4 bases, 9 bases remained unmatched. CDR3 length: 16 residues. CDR1 and CDR2 (germline): LGHNA, YSLEER. The CDR3: CASSQARQGAYNEQFF. CDR3 sequence (DNA): TGCGCCAGCAGCCAGGCACGACAGGGAGCGTACAATGAGCAGTTCTTC.

The chain employs TRBV5-1 and TRBJ1-1; D not certain. Germline CDR1 and CDR2: SGHRS and YFSETQ. The CDR3 runs 12 residues. V dropped 5 bases and J dropped 1 base, with 6 bases sitting between them. The CDR3 DNA reads as TGCGCCAGCAGGTCGGGGAACACTGAAGCTTTCTTT. This codes for CASRSGNTEAFF.

This clone was observed a few times. This chain links TRBV5-4 with TRBJ2-7, with D perhaps given as TRBD1 or TRBD2 (6 bases each). The CDR3 loop spans 13 amino acids. In germline, CDR1 is SGHNT, CDR2 YYREEE (reference sequence). Trimming took 7 bases from V and 7 from J, leaving 18 bases between them. Here the CDR3 DNA reads TGTGCCAGCTTTGGACGGGGGCCTATGGAGCAGTACTTC. Protein: CASFGRGPMEQYF.

V usage is TRBV2 and J usage is TRBJ1-5; 7 bases map to TRBD1. The CDR3 is 15 residues long. J gave up 0 bases and V 5 bases, and 4 bases lay outside the gene matches. Germline CDR1 reads SNHLY; CDR2 reads FYNNEI. The DNA for the CDR3 is TGTGCCAGCAGTCCCACAGGGGCTAGCAATCAGCCCCAGCATTTT. Protein: CASSPTGASNQPQHF.

The rearrangement links TRBV7-8 to TRBJ2-1, with 11 bases lining up with TRBD2. V lost 2 bases and J lost 4; bases outside the gene matches: 10. CDR3 length: 18 residues. Germline V gene sequence: CDR1 SGHVS, CDR2 FQNEAQ. CDR3 bases: TGTGCCAGCAGCTTATCGCCTAGCGGGGGGCCGGCTTACAATGAGCAGTTCTTC. It specifies CASSLSPSGGPAYNEQFF.

CDR3 sequence reads: CASSLNGGAWEQYF. As DNA, the CDR3 is TGTGCCAGCAGCTTAAACGGGGGGGCCTGGGAGCAGTACTTC. This chain connects TRBV7-9 to TRBJ2-5; 8 bases agree with TRBD2. Germline loops: CDR1 SEHNR, CDR2 FQNEAQ (reference sequence). There are 14 residues in the CDR3. Losses at the gene ends were 2 bases for V and 11 bases for J; bases not matched to a gene: 10.

This chain uses TRBV27 with TRBJ2-5; D unresolved. V shed 0 bases and J shed 3 bases, with 8 bases lying between them. The CDR3 runs 14 residues. Germline V CDR1 and CDR2: MNHEY, SMNVEV (reference sequence). This CDR3 is CASSLSGFKETQYF. As DNA, the CDR3 is TGTGCCAGCAGTTTATCAGGGTTTAAAGAGACCCAGTACTTC.

The gene calls are TRBV4-2 and TRBJ2-7; 8 bases map to TRBD2. Germline V gene data show CDR1 as LGHNA and CDR2 as YNFKEQ. V trimming: 1 base; J trimming: 6 bases; junction bases outside the gene matches: 11. This CDR3 is built from 16 residues. CDR3 sequence reads: CASSQGGGRRVGEQYF. The DNA for the CDR3 is TGTGCCAGCAGCCAAGGGGGCGGGAGGAGGGTCGGCGAGCAGTACTTC.

This chain links TRBV18 with TRBJ1-1; 7 bases agree with TRBD1. There are 16 residues in the CDR3. The germline V gene has CDR1 KGHSH and CDR2 LQKENI. V trimming: 3 bases; J trimming: 3 bases; junction bases outside the gene matches: 10. The CDR3 DNA reads as TGTGCCAGCTCACCGCGGAGGCGAGGGGGCCACACTGAAGCTTTCTTT. Translation: CASSPRRRGGHTEAFF.

The chain joins TRBV18 to TRBJ2-7; the match to TRBD1 covers 7 bases. Per the germline V gene, CDR1 is KGHSH and CDR2 is LQKENI. The length of the CDR3 is 18 residues. The V segment lost 1 base and the J segment 2 bases; nucleotides outside the gene matches: 14. CDR3 sequence (DNA): TGTGCCAGCTCACCACTACTTGGGACAGCCGGTTCCCCCTACGAGCAGTACTTC. It yields the protein CASSPLLGTAGSPYEQYF.

The chain is built from TRBV5-4 and TRBJ2-1; no reliable D call. Per germline, CDR1 SGHNT and CDR2 YYREEE (reference sequence). The CDR3 spans 14 residues. Between the trimmed V and J ends, which lost 0 bases and 5 bases, there was a span of 9 bases. The CDR3 sequence is CASSLGGDHNEQFF. The CDR3 nucleotides read TGTGCCAGCAGCTTGGGGGGTGACCACAATGAGCAGTTCTTC.

CDR3 sequence reads: CASVDSTGLHSYEQYF. In nucleotides, the CDR3 is TGTGCCAGCGTCGATTCGACGGGTCTCCACTCCTACGAGCAGTACTTC. This chain links TRBV7-9 with TRBJ2-7; D is unclear. This CDR3 spans 16 amino acids. Germline values: CDR1 SEHNR, CDR2 FQNEAQ (reference sequence). The V and J ends lost 8 bases and 0 bases respectively, with 20 bases between them.

The gene calls are TRBV7-2 and TRBJ2-3; D may be TRBD2 (7 bases). Germline CDR1 is SGHTA and CDR2 is FQGNSA. The CDR3 totals 15 residues. Trimming took off 5 bases at V and 3 bases at J, with 15 bases between the two ends. For the CDR3, the DNA is TGTGCCAGCAGCCCCACTAGGGGGGGGACAGATACGCAGTATTTT. Protein sequence: CASSPTRGGTDTQYF.

The genes are TRBV11-2 and TRBJ1-2; no definite D call. The V end was cut by 5 bases, the J end by 7 bases, with 23 bases between. The CDR3 extends over 16 amino acids. Per germline, CDR1 SGHAT and CDR2 FQNNGV. CDR3 nucleotide sequence: TGTGCCAGCAGCCCAAGACAACAGCCCCCGCGAGGTGGCTACACCTTC. Residues: CASSPRQQPPRGGYTF.

The V and J genes are TRBV9 and TRBJ2-7, with 9 bases matching TRBD1. Trimming at V came to 4 bases and at J to 5 bases, leaving 10 bases not matched to a gene. CDR1 and CDR2 from the germline V gene are SGDLS and YYNGEE. CDR3 length: 15 amino acids. CDR3 DNA: TGTGCCAGCAGCCCATCCGGGACAGGGAGCCACGAGCAGTACTTC. This sequence encodes CASSPSGTGSHEQYF.

The rearrangement links TRBV2 to TRBJ2-7, with TRBD2 identical over 11 bases. The length of the CDR3 is 15 residues. Germline V gene lookup returns CDR1 SNHLY and CDR2 FYNNEI. In nucleotides, the CDR3 is TGTGCGTCGATAGCGGGAGGGCCAGACATTTACGAGCAGTACTTC. Protein product: CASIAGGPDIYEQYF.

The chain employs TRBV7-2 and TRBJ2-7; D gene ambiguous. Germline lookup yields CDR1 SGHTA and CDR2 FQGNSA. The CDR3 has 13 residues. Trimming took 6 bases from V and 4 from J, leaving 13 bases between them. Here the CDR3 reads CASSPFATYEQYF. CDR3 nucleotides: TGTGCCAGCAGTCCCTTCGCGACTTACGAGCAGTACTTC. The full variable domain, rest sourced from reference TRBV7-2 and TRBJ2-7, is GAGVSQSPSNKVTEKGKDVELRCDPISGHTALYWYRQSLGQGLEFLIYFQGNSAPDKSGLPSDRFSAERTGGSVSTLTIQRTQQEDSAVYLCASSPFATYEQYFGPGTRLTVT.

This chain joins TRBV14 and TRBJ1-3; D remains ambiguous. Trimming stripped 1 base from V and 0 bases from J, with 16 bases between. The CDR3 consists of 18 residues. The germline V gene encodes CDR1 SGHDN and CDR2 FVKESK. CDR3 coding DNA: TGTGCCAGCAGCCAAGCTTTGAGAGAGGGTTCCTCTGGAAACACCATATATTTT. Translated, it gives CASSQALREGSSGNTIYF. Supplemented by reference TRBV14 and TRBJ1-3, the full variable domain reads EAGVTQFPSHSVIEKGQTVTLRCDPISGHDNLYWYRRVMGKEIKFLLHFVKESKQDESGMPNNRFLAERTGGTYSTLKVQPAELEDSGVYFCASSQALREGSSGNTIYFGEGSWLTVV.